What follows are 5 T cell receptor beta chains derived from one specimen sequenced in a study of T cells in Graves' hyperthyroidism and ophthalmopathy. Amplification of TCR beta CDR3 regions used RNA as the template. In the first-round RT-PCR of the TCR CDR3, the HTBI primer set was used. From the multiplex PCR reads, TCRdb called clonotypes with MiXCR, one entry per CDR3 protein. The sample contains hundreds of thousands of distinct CDR3 sequences, roughly 37% of which appear only once. The sequenced sample was blood. The receptors stem from a man aged 18 to 30 with Graves' hyperthyroidism.

The chain recombines TRBV19 with TRBJ2-5, with D possibly being TRBD2 (5 bases). With 2 bases removed from V and 2 bases from J, the gap between germline ends came to 9 bases. This CDR3 has 14 residues. CDR1 LNHDA and CDR2 SQIVND come from the germline V gene (reference sequence). The CDR3 DNA reads TGTGCCAGTAGTATAATCGGGGAACAAGAGACCCAGTACTTC. Protein sequence: CASSIIGEQETQYF.

This clonotype has a count of ten or more. The CDR3 sequence is CAISDPGQGNSNQPQHF. For the CDR3, the DNA is TGTGCCATCAGTGACCCGGGACAGGGAAATAGCAATCAGCCCCAGCATTTT. The gene calls are TRBV10-3 and TRBJ1-5, with 9 bases matching TRBD1. The germline V gene has CDR1 ENHRY and CDR2 SYGVKD. The CDR3 sequence is 17 residues long. V trimming: 3 bases; J trimming: 0 bases; junction bases outside the gene matches: 6.

This chain connects TRBV19 to TRBJ2-5; TRBD1 aligns across 9 bases. The CDR3 covers 15 residues. Germline trimming cut 5 bases from V and 1 base from J; bases unmatched to any gene: 5. Germline values: CDR1 LNHDA, CDR2 SQIVND (reference sequence). The CDR3 DNA reads TGTGCCAGTAGTCCCTCGACAGGGGGCCAAGAGACCCAGTACTTC. It specifies CASSPSTGGQETQYF.

In this sample, this clonotype turned up a few times. V usage is TRBV25-1 and J usage is TRBJ2-3; 9 bases match TRBD2. Germline V gene lookup returns CDR1 MGHDK and CDR2 SYGVNS. Trimming removed 1 base from V and 6 bases from J; junction bases left unmatched: 11. The CDR3 runs to 17 residues. The CDR3 sequence is CASSESLLAGVVDTQYF. CDR3 sequence (DNA): TGTGCCAGCAGTGAATCCCTCTTAGCGGGAGTAGTGGATACGCAGTATTTT.

This clonotype was seen at least ten times. The V call is TRBV2, the J call TRBJ1-4; no definite D call. V was shortened by 7 bases and J by 7 bases, with 16 bases between the two germline ends. Germline-derived CDR1 and CDR2 are SNHLY and FYNNEI. This CDR3 is built from 14 residues. CDR3 nucleotides: TGTGCCAGCACCGAGGAGGGATGGGGTGAAAAACTGTTTTTT. It translates to CASTEEGWGEKLFF.